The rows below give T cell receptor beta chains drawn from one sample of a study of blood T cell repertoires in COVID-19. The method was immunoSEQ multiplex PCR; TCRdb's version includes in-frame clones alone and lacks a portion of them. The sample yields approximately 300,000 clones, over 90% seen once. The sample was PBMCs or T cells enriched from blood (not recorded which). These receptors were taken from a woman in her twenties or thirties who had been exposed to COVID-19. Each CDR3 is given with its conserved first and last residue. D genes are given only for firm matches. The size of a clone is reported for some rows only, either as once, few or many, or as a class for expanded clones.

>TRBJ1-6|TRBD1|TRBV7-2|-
CASSYGGQGRGTPLHF
TGTGCCAGCAGCTATGGGGGACAGGGGAGAGGAACACCCCTCCACTTT
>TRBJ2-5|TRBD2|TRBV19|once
CASSILVGRSAGGQQETQYF
TGTGCCAGTAGTATTCTAGTCGGGCGGTCAGCGGGGGGGCAGCAAGAGACCCAGTACTTC
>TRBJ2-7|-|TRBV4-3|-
CASSQDQAEAYEQYF
TGCGCCAGCAGCCAAGATCAGGCAGAAGCCTACGAGCAGTACTTC
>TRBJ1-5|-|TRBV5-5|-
CASSFGGYSNQPQHF
TGTGCCAGCAGCTTTGGGGGCTATAGCAATCAGCCCCAGCATTTT
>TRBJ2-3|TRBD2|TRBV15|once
CATSTLRGGTDTQYF
TGTGCCACCAGCACTTTACGGGGGGGCACAGATACGCAGTATTTT
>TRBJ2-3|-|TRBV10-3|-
CAISTVSTSTDTQYF
TGTGCCATCAGTACGGTCTCCACTAGCACAGATACGCAGTATTTT
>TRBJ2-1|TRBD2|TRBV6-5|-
CASSYLSGGSYNEQFF
TGTGCCAGCAGTTACCTCTCGGGGGGTTCCTACAATGAGCAGTTCTTC
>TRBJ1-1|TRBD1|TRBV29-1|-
CSVHGQGREAFF
TGCAGCGTCCACGGACAGGGACGAGAAGCTTTCTTT
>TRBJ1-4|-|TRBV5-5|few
CASSELPSWPEKLFF
TGTGCCAGCAGCGAGCTTCCTAGTTGGCCCGAAAAACTGTTTTTT
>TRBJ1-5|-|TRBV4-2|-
CASSQEQNQPQHF
TGTGCCAGCAGCCAAGAGCAGAATCAGCCCCAGCATTTT
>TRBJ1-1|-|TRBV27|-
CASGKRGLNTEAFF
TGTGCCAGCGGTAAGCGGGGGCTGAACACTGAAGCTTTCTTT
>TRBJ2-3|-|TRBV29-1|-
CSVEGHFTDTQYF
TGCAGCGTTGAAGGACACTTCACAGATACGCAGTATTTT
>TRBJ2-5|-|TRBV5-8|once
CASSLVSRQETQYF
TGTGCCAGCAGCTTAGTGTCTAGACAAGAGACCCAGTACTTC
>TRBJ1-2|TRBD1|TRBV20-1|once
CSARQGAGYTF
TGCAGTGCTAGACAGGGGGCTGGCTACACCTTC
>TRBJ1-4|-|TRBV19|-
CASSVRTLTNEKLFF
TGTGCCAGTAGTGTACGGACACTAACTAATGAAAAACTGTTTTTT
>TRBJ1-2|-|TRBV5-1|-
CASSLALPPVGGGYTF
TGCGCCAGCAGCTTGGCATTGCCCCCTGTAGGAGGTGGCTACACCTTC
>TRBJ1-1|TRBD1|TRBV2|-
CASSERPGTGPKNTEAFF
TGTGCCAGCAGTGAAAGGCCCGGGACAGGCCCAAAGAACACTGAAGCTTTCTTT
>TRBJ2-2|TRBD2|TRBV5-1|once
CASSPSGKGTGELFF
TGCGCCAGCAGCCCTAGCGGGAAGGGAACCGGGGAGCTGTTTTTT
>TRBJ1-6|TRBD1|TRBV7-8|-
CASSLDGQGGYSPLHF
TGTGCCAGCAGCTTAGACGGACAGGGAGGTTATTCACCCCTCCACTTT
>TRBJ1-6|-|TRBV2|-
CASVVSGIAYNSPLHF
TGTGCCAGCGTGGTGTCCGGGATCGCCTATAATTCACCCCTCCACTTT
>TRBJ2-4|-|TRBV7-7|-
CASSLGQGNIQYF
TGTGCCAGCAGCTTAGGGCAGGGGAACATTCAGTACTTC
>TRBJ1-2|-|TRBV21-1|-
CASRRDRDRNFNYGYTF
TGTGCCAGCAGGCGCGACCGGGACAGGAATTTTAACTATGGCTACACCTTC
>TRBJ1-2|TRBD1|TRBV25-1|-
CASSEEHRDRLYGYTF
TGTGCCAGCAGTGAAGAACACCGGGACAGGCTCTATGGCTACACCTTC
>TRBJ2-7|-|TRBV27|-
CASRSRGKDEQYF
TGTGCCAGCAGGTCCAGGGGTAAGGACGAGCAGTACTTC
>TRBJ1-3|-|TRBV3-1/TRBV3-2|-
CASSQPLTGLPNTIYF
TGTGCCAGCAGCCAGCCTTTAACAGGGCTGCCAAACACCATATATTTT